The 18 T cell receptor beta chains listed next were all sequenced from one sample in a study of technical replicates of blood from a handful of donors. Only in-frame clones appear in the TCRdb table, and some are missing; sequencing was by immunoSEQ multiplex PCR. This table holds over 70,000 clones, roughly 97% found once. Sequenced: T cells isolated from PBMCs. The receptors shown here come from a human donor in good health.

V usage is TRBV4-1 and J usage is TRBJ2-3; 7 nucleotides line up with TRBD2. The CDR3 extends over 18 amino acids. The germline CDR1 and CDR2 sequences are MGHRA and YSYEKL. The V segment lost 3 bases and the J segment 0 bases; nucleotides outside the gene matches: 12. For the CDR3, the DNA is TGCGCCAGCAGCCACACTCTGCTAGCGGAGACTAGCACAGATACGCAGTATTTT. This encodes CASSHTLLAETSTDTQYF.

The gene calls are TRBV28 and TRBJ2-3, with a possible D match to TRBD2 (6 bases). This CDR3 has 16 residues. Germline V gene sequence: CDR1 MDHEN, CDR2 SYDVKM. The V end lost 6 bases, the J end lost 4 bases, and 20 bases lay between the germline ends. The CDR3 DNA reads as TGTGCCAGCAGCCCCCCCCAGCAGGGAGGTTCAGATACGCAGTATTTT. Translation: CASSPPQQGGSDTQYF. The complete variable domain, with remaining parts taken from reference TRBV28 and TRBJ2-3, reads DVKVTQSSRYLVKRTGEKVFLECVQDMDHENMFWYRQDPGLGLRLIYFSYDVKMKEKGDIPEGYSVSREKKERFSLILESASTNQTSMYLCASSPPQQGGSDTQYFGPGTRLTVL.

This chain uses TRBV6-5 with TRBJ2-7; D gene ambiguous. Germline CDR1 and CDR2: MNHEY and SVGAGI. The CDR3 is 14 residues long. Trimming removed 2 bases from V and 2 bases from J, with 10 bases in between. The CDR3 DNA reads TGTGCCAGCAGTTACAGTGCGGCAGCCTACGAGCAGTACTTC. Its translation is CASSYSAAAYEQYF.

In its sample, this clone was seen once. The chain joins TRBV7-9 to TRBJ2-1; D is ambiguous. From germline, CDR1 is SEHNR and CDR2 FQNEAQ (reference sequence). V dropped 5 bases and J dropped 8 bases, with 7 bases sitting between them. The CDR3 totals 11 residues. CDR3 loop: CASSVTDEQFF. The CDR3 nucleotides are TGTGCCAGCAGCGTAACGGATGAGCAGTTCTTC.

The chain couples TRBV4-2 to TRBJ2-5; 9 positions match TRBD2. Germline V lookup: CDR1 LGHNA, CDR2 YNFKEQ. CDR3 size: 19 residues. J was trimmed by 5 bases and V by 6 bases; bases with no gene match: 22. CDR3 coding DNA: TGTGCCAGCAGTAAGACTCGAGGGGATAGCGGGAGTAGAGGGGAGACCCAGTACTTC. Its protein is CASSKTRGDSGSRGETQYF.

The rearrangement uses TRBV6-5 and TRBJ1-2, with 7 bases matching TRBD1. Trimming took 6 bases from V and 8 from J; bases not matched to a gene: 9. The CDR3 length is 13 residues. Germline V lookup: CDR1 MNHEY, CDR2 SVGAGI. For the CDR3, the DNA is TGTGCCAGCAGAACCCCCGGGACAGAAGGCTACACCTTC. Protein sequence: CASRTPGTEGYTF.

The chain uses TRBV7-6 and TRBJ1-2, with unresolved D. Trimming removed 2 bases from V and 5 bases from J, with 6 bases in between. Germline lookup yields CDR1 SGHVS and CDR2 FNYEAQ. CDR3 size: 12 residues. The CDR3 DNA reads TGTGCCAGCAGCTTATCAGGATATGGCTACACCTTC. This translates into CASSLSGYGYTF. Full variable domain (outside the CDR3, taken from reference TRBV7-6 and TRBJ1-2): GAGVSQSPRYKVTKRGQDVALRCDPISGHVSLYWYRQALGQGPEFLTYFNYEAQQDKSGLPNDRFSAERPEGSISTLTIQRTEQRDSAMYRCASSLSGYGYTFGSGTRLTVV.

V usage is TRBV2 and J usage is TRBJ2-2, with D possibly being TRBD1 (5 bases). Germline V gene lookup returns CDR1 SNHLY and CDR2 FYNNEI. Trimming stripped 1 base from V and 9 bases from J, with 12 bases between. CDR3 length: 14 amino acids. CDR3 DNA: TGTGCCAGCAGTGAAGGACAGTTGAACCGGGAGCTGTTTTTT. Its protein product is CASSEGQLNRELFF. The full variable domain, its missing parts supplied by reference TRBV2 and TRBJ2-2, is EPEVTQTPSHQVTQMGQEVILRCVPISNHLYFYWYRQILGQKVEFLVSFYNNEISEKSEIFDDQFSVERPDGSNFTLKIRSTKLEDSAMYFCASSEGQLNRELFFGEGSRLTVL.

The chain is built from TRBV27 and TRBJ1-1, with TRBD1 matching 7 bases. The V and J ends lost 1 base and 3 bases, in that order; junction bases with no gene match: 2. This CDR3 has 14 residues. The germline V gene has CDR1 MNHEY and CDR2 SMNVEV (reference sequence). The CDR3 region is CASSLFQGDTEAFF. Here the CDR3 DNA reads TGTGCCAGCAGTTTATTCCAGGGGGACACTGAAGCTTTCTTT.

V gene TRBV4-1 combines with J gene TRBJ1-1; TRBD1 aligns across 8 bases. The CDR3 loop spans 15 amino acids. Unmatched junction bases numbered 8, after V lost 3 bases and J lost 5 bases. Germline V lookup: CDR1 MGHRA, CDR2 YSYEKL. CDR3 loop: CASSHQTGAGTEAFF. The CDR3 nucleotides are TGCGCCAGCAGCCACCAGACAGGGGCTGGGACTGAAGCTTTCTTT.

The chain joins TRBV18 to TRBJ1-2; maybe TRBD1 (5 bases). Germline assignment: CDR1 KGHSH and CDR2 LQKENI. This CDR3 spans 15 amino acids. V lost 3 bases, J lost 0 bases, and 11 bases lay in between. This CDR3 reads CASSPSTDANYGYTF. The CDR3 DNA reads TGTGCCAGCTCACCGTCGACAGACGCTAACTATGGCTACACCTTC.

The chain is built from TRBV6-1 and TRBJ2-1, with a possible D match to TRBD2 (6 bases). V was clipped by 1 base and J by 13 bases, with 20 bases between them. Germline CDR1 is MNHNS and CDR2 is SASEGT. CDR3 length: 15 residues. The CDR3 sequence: CASSEGGVVVQYQFF. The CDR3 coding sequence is TGTGCCAGCAGTGAAGGCGGGGTCGTAGTACAATATCAGTTCTTC.

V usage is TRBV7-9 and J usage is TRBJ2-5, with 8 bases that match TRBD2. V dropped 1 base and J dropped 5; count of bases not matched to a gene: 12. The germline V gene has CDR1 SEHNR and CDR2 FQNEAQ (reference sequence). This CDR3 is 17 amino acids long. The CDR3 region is CASSLESPLAGRETQYF. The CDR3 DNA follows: TGTGCCAGCAGCTTAGAAAGCCCCTTAGCGGGGAGGGAGACCCAGTACTTC.

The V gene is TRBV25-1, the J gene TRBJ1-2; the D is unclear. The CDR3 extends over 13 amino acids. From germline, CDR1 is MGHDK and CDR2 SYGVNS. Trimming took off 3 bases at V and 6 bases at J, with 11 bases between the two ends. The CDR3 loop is CASSDRMVDGYTF. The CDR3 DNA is TGTGCCAGCAGTGACAGGATGGTTGATGGCTACACCTTC.

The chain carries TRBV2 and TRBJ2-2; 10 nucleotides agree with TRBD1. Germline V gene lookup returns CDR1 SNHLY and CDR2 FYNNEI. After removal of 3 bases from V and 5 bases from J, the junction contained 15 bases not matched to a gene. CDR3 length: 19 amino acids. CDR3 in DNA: TGTGCCAGCAGTGAGGGACAGGGGTTTCTAGCGCTAGCGACCGGGGAGCTGTTTTTT. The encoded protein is CASSEGQGFLALATGELFF.

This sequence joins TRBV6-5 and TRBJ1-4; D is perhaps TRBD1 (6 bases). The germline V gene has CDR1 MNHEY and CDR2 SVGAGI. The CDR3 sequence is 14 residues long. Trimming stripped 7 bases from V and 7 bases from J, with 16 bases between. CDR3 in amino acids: CASTGGHLGEKLFF. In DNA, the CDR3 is TGTGCCAGCACGGGGGGGCATTTGGGTGAAAAACTGTTTTTT.

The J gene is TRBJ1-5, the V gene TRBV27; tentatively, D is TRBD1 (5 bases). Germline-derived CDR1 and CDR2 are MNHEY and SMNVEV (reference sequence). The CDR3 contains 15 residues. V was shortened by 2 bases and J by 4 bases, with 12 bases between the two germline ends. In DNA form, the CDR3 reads TGTGCCAGCAGTTTAAATCAGGGCTCGAATCAGCCCCAGCATTTT. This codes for CASSLNQGSNQPQHF.

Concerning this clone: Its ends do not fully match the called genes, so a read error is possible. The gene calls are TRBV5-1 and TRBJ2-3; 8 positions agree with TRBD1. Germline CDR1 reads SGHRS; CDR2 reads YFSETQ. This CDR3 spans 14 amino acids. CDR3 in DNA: TGCGCCAGCACCTTGGGACAGGTCACAGATACGCAGTATTTT. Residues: CASTLGQVTDTQYF.